What follows are 13 T cell receptor beta chains derived from one specimen sequenced in a study of a mutant IDH1 vaccine in newly diagnosed glioma. Measured with immunoSEQ multiplex PCR; TCRdb has only the in-frame clones, and not every one. The repertoire holds about 60,000 clones, with roughly four fifths as singletons. Specified time point: week 47, end of study. The investigators gave 300 ug of mutant IDH1 20-mer peptide in each vaccine dose, together with topical imiquimod. Which antigens these TCRs recognize remains unknown. The material was PBMCs, obtained from a glioma patient whose treatment included an IDH1 peptide vaccine. These receptor sequences come from a woman in her fifties or sixties with glioma.

This clone was seen more than once but under ten times. This rearrangement joins TRBV6-5 to TRBJ1-1; the D is unclear. The germline V and J ends were trimmed by 0 bases and 5 bases, with 7 bases remaining between them. Per germline, CDR1 MNHEY and CDR2 SVGAGI. The CDR3 extends over 13 amino acids. CDR3 DNA sequence: TGTGCCAGCAGTTACTCGACCGTAACTGAAGCTTTCTTT. This codes for CASSYSTVTEAFF.

The chain uses TRBV14 and TRBJ1-4; D is possibly TRBD1 (5 bases). The CDR3 has 16 amino acids. V was cut by 4 bases and J by 4 bases, with 16 bases left in between. Germline V CDR1 and CDR2: SGHDN, FVKESK. CDR3 sequence: CASSLAKRGNNEKLFF. DNA of the CDR3: TGTGCCAGCAGCCTGGCGAAACGGGGGAATAATGAAAAACTGTTTTTT.

The chain carries TRBV6-6 and TRBJ1-5; 9 nucleotides line up with TRBD1. The CDR3 spans 15 residues. Germline V CDR1 and CDR2: MNHNY, SVGAGI (reference sequence). J was trimmed by 4 bases and V by 5 bases; bases with no gene match: 6. The CDR3 reads CASSRTGAANQPQHF. The CDR3 DNA reads as TGTGCCAGCAGTCGGACAGGGGCGGCAAATCAGCCCCAGCATTTT.

V gene TRBV5-1 combines with J gene TRBJ1-2; D is possibly TRBD1 (5 bases). The CDR3 is 14 residues long. The V gene's germline CDR1 is SGHRS and CDR2 YFSETQ. Trimming removed 2 bases at V and 8 bases at J, with 16 bases between. CDR3 amino acids: CASSLQDVTDGYTF. As DNA, the CDR3 is TGCGCCAGCAGCTTACAGGATGTAACGGACGGCTACACCTTC.

The chain couples TRBV5-5 to TRBJ2-7, with 9 bases identical to TRBD1. The CDR3 contains 14 residues. Germline CDR1 is SGHKS and CDR2 is YYEKEE (reference sequence). V dropped 5 bases and J dropped 3; count of bases not matched to a gene: 6. The CDR3 DNA reads as TGTGCCAGCAGACCCGGGACAGGGTTCTACGAGCAGTACTTC. As protein: CASRPGTGFYEQYF.

The J gene is TRBJ1-2, the V gene TRBV5-1; D may be TRBD1 (5 bases). The length of the CDR3 is 14 residues. V gave up 5 bases and J gave up 1 base, with 12 bases separating them. Germline V gives CDR1 SGHRS, CDR2 YFSETQ. The CDR3 loop reads CASSTTEGNYGYTF. The CDR3 DNA reads TGCGCCAGCAGTACGACAGAGGGTAACTATGGCTACACCTTC.

The rearrangement links TRBV6-5 to TRBJ2-7; the match to TRBD1 covers 7 bases. The CDR3 contains 12 residues. V trimming: 5 bases; J trimming: 5 bases; junction bases outside the gene matches: 3. CDR1 and CDR2 from the germline V gene are MNHEY and SVGAGI. The CDR3 is CASSNTGDEQYF. In DNA form, the CDR3 reads TGTGCCAGCAGTAATACAGGGGACGAGCAGTACTTC.

V and J are TRBV9 and TRBJ1-6; D remains unclear. The V gene lost 0 bases and the J gene lost 6 bases, with 10 bases spanning the gap. Germline values: CDR1 SGDLS, CDR2 YYNGEE. The CDR3 covers 15 residues. In DNA form, the CDR3 reads TGTGCCAGCAGCGTAGGCCCCGACCCTAATTCACCCCTCCACTTT. It specifies CASSVGPDPNSPLHF.

The J gene is TRBJ1-4, the V gene TRBV5-1; no clear D gene. Germline CDR1 and CDR2: SGHRS and YFSETQ. The CDR3 totals 16 residues. V lost 0 bases to trimming and J lost 0 bases, with 9 bases between them. Written as DNA, the CDR3 is TGCGCCAGCAGCTTGGGAGAGCGAACAACTAATGAAAAACTGTTTTTT. Translating it yields CASSLGERTTNEKLFF.

This clone was recorded only once. J is TRBJ1-4 and V is TRBV30; TRBD1 matches at 7 bases. The CDR3 totals 18 residues. In germline, CDR1 is GTSNPN, CDR2 SVGIG (reference sequence). The trim removed 1 base at V and 0 bases at J, leaving 11 bases unmatched. The CDR3, as DNA: TGTGCCTGGAGTGGTGCCGGGACAGTTGGAACAACTAATGAAAAACTGTTTTTT. Its translation is CAWSGAGTVGTTNEKLFF.

The V gene is TRBV6-5, the J gene TRBJ2-2; no definite D call. The germline gives CDR1 MNHEY, CDR2 SVGAGI. This CDR3 is 13 amino acids long. V lost 6 bases and J lost 8, with 13 bases in between. CDR3: CASSRSQLGELFF. CDR3 sequence (DNA): TGTGCCAGCAGCCGCAGCCAGCTAGGGGAGCTGTTTTTT.

This clone showed up just once. The gene calls are TRBV4-2 and TRBJ1-4; D is perhaps TRBD1 (5 bases). CDR3 size: 15 residues. Trimming removed 1 base from V and 5 bases from J, with 11 bases in between. Germline lookup yields CDR1 LGHNA and CDR2 YNFKEQ. The CDR3 is CASSQGGGSNEKLFF. CDR3 nucleotide sequence: TGTGCCAGCAGCCAAGGGGGGGGTTCGAATGAAAAACTGTTTTTT.

The J gene is TRBJ1-5, the V gene TRBV25-1, with D possibly TRBD1 on 5 matching bases. This CDR3 spans 11 amino acids. Trimming left V 6 bases short and J 14 bases short, with 14 bases between. Germline CDR1 reads MGHDK; CDR2 reads SYGVNS. Written as DNA, the CDR3 is TGTGCCAGCAGCGACCAACAAGGGGAGCATTTT. This sequence encodes CASSDQQGEHF. The variable domain in full, with the rest retrieved from reference TRBV25-1 and TRBJ1-5, is EADIYQTPRYLVIGTGKKITLECSQTMGHDKMYWYQQDPGMELHLIHYSYGVNSTEKGDLSSESTVSRIRTEHFPLTLESARPSHTSQYLCASSDQQGEHFGDGTRLSIL.